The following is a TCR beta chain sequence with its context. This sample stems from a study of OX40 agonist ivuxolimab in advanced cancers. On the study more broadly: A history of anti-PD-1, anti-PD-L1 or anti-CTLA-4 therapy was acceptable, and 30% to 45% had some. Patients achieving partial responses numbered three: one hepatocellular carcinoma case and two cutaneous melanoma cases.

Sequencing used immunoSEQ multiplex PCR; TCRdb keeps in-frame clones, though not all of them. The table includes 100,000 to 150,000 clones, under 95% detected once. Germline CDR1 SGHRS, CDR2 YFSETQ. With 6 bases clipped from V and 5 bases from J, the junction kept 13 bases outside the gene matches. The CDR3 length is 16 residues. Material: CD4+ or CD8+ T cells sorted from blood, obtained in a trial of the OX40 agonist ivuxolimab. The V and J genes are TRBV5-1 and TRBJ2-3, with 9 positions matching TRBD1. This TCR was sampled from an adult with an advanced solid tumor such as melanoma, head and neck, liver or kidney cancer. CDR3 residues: CASNGEPGQGEDTQYF. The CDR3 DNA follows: TGCGCCAGCAATGGCGAACCGGGACAGGGTGAAGATACGCAGTATTTT.